The 29 T cell receptor beta chains listed next were all sequenced from one sample in a study of glioma-infiltrating T cells. TCR alpha and beta CDR3 regions were amplified from RNA using iRepertoire nested multiplex PCR. MiXCR, run by TCRdb on the multiplex PCR reads, gives a single entry per CDR3 protein. Here the sample spans 150,000 to 200,000 distinct CDR3 sequences, roughly 45% being singletons. The sequencing input was glioma tissue, nonneoplastic brain tissue, or PBMCs (not recorded which). The receptors shown here come from a human donor with low-grade glioma or glioblastoma, undergoing nonglioma brain surgery, or in good health (not recorded which).

Comments on this clonotype: A read error may account for a junction end that differs from germline. The gene calls are TRBV7-2 and TRBJ1-1, with 7 bases lining up with TRBD1. The length of the CDR3 is 15 residues. Germline CDR1 and CDR2: SGHTA and FQGNSA. The CDR3 DNA sequence: TGTGCCAGCAGCAGGGGGCGGGGGTTGAACAATGAAGCTTTCTTT. Translating gives CASSRGRGLNNEAFF.

This chain joins TRBV2 and TRBJ2-5; maybe TRBD2 (5 bases). From germline, CDR1 is SNHLY and CDR2 FYNNEI. This CDR3 contains 12 residues. V lost 5 bases and J 5 bases, leaving 9 bases between the germline ends. The chain's CDR3 is CASSTGSETQYF. The DNA of the CDR3 is TGTGCCAGCAGTACGGGGAGCGAGACCCAGTACTTC.

This clonotype was picked up one time. The conserved phenylalanine or tryptophan normally closing the CDR3 is absent here, so this likely arose from a read error. Because the CDR3's place on the DNA is in doubt, the DNA is left out and the CDR3 is given as listed by TCRdb. The J gene is TRBJ2-1, the V gene TRBV20-1; TRBD2, the table's D call, was not compared with the DNA. The CDR3 adds up to 16 amino acids, both ends counted. In germline, CDR1 is DFQATT, CDR2 SNEGSKA (reference sequence). The CDR3 loop is CSARDPSGGHYNEQSL.

Comment on this clonotype: A read error may be the cause here, since a much bigger clone is one base away. CDR3 loop: CASSKPTNEQFF. The CDR3 nucleotides read TGTGCCAGCAGTAAGCCCACCAATGAGCAGTTCTTC. The genes are TRBV28 and TRBJ2-1, with D unclear. V was pared by 5 bases and J by 6 bases, with 8 bases between. The CDR3 sequence is 12 residues long. Germline CDR1 reads MDHEN; CDR2 reads SYDVKM. Variable domain in full (rest from reference TRBV28 and TRBJ2-1): DVKVTQSSRYLVKRTGEKVFLECVQDMDHENMFWYRQDPGLGLRLIYFSYDVKMKEKGDIPEGYSVSREKKERFSLILESASTNQTSMYLCASSKPTNEQFFGPGTRLTVL.

In the case of this clonotype: One end of the junction is discordant with germline, which a read error may explain. This chain links TRBV6-5 with TRBJ2-1; TRBD1 is a possible D gene (5 bases). The CDR3 has 12 residues. In germline, CDR1 is MNHEY, CDR2 SVGAGI. The CDR3 DNA follows: TGTGCCAGAAGTTCCAGGGTTGCTGAGAAGTTCTTC. It yields the protein CARSSRVAEKFF.

This clonotype was seen many times. The chain links TRBV20-1 to TRBJ2-3, with D possibly matching TRBD2 (5 bases). The CDR3 is made up of 13 amino acids. V lost 6 bases and J 1 base, leaving 11 bases between the germline ends. Per the germline V gene, CDR1 is DFQATT and CDR2 is SNEGSKA (reference sequence). The CDR3 DNA reads TGCAGTGCACAAATTAGCGGCACAGATACGCAGTATTTT. Encoded protein: CSAQISGTDTQYF.

The J gene is TRBJ2-7, the V gene TRBV20-1, with 12 bases matching TRBD2. The CDR3 is 13 amino acids. CDR1 and CDR2 (germline): DFQATT, SNEGSKA (reference sequence). This CDR3 reads CSPGLAGIYEQYF. CDR3 DNA: TGCAGCCCCGGACTAGCGGGGATCTACGAGCAGTACTTC.

Concerning this clonotype: This may be a read error: a much more frequent sequence differs by one nucleotide. The chain recombines TRBV6-2 or TRBV6-3 with TRBJ2-1; possible D gene TRBD1, 5 bases. Germline V CDR1 and CDR2: MNHEY, SVGEGT. CDR3 length: 16 amino acids. V lost 6 bases and J lost 1, with 16 bases in between. CDR3 region: CASREQVGSSYNEQFF. The CDR3 coding sequence is TGTGCCAGCAGGGAACAGGTGGGATCTTCCTACAATGAGCAGTTCTTC.

Worth noting for this clonotype: One end of the junction does not line up with germline, which may come from a read error. V is TRBV28 and J is TRBJ1-1; no clear D. This CDR3 comprises 14 residues. Germline V gene lookup returns CDR1 MDHEN and CDR2 SYDVKM. In DNA form, the CDR3 reads TGTGCCATCAGTGAACCCGGGAAGCCTGACCAAGCTTTCTTT. The encoded protein is CAISEPGKPDQAFF. The full variable domain, with the rest looked up from reference TRBV28 and TRBJ1-1, is DVKVTQSSRYLVKRTGEKVFLECVQDMDHENMFWYRQDPGLGLRLIYFSYDVKMKEKGDIPEGYSVSREKKERFSLILESASTNQTSMYLCAISEPGKPDQAFFGQGTRLTVV.

The chain employs TRBV24-1 and TRBJ2-3, with 10 bases lining up with TRBD1. This CDR3 has 18 amino acids. Per the germline V gene, CDR1 is KGHDR and CDR2 is SFDVKD. Trimming at V came to 5 bases and at J to 3 bases, leaving 13 bases not matched to a gene. CDR3 protein: CATSGPTRDRGGTDTQYF. DNA for the CDR3: TGTGCCACCAGTGGGCCAACCCGGGACAGGGGAGGGACAGATACGCAGTATTTT.

Ten or more counts support this clonotype. This chain's CDR3 is CASSQGRVTEAFF. CDR3 coding DNA: TGTGCCAGCAGCCAAGGGAGGGTTACTGAAGCTTTCTTT. The J gene is TRBJ1-1, the V gene TRBV3-1; D is uncertain. Per the germline V gene, CDR1 is LGHDT and CDR2 is YNNKEL (reference sequence). V was shortened by 1 base and J by 5 bases, with 8 bases between the two germline ends. CDR3 length equals 13 residues.

This clonotype was seen just once. An end of the junction does not agree with germline; a read error may underlie this. The genes are TRBV29-1 and TRBJ2-1, with 7 bases aligning to TRBD2. The CDR3 covers 17 residues. Germline V gene sequence: CDR1 SQVTM, CDR2 ANQGSEA. For the CDR3, the DNA is TGCAGAGTTGCGGGTGCAGCGGGGATCTCGGGCTACAATGAGAAGTTCTTC. Translating gives CRVAGAAGISGYNEKFF.

This clonotype was observed a single time. The chain has TRBV6-2 or TRBV6-3 and TRBJ1-1; the match to TRBD1 covers 7 bases. The CDR3 sequence is 16 residues long. Germline CDR1 MNHEY, CDR2 SVGEGT. The J segment lost 1 base and the V segment lost 6 bases, leaving 11 bases of the junction unmatched. Here the CDR3 DNA reads TGTGCCAGCAGAGTCGCCGGGACAGTGACGAACACTGAAGCTTTCTTT. This codes for CASRVAGTVTNTEAFF.

This clonotype has a handful of counts. A read error may be the cause here, since a much bigger clone is one base away. The chain carries TRBV20-1 and TRBJ2-1, with D uncertain. Germline values: CDR1 DFQATT, CDR2 SNEGSKA (reference sequence). There are 14 residues in the CDR3. CDR3 loop: CSARGVGRINEQFF. In DNA form, the CDR3 reads TGCAGTGCCAGAGGAGTGGGTCGTATTAATGAGCAGTTCTTC.

A few counts support this clonotype. The genes are TRBV7-6 and TRBJ2-2; 8 bases fit TRBD1. V dropped 3 bases and J dropped 6; count of bases not matched to a gene: 9. The CDR3 is 16 amino acids. Germline V CDR1 and CDR2: SGHVS, FNYEAQ. CDR3 loop: CASSFGQGARPGELFF. Here the CDR3 DNA reads TGTGCCAGCAGCTTCGGGCAGGGGGCGCGTCCCGGGGAGCTGTTTTTT.

A remark on this clonotype: A much larger clone lies one base from this, so it may be a read error. It is likely a read error, because the conserved phenylalanine at the end of the CDR3 is missing. The chain carries TRBV7-2 and TRBJ2-1, with TRBD2 matching over 9 bases. The CDR3 has 15 amino acids. The V segment lost 3 bases and the J segment 6 bases; nucleotides outside the gene matches: 6. Germline CDR1 and CDR2: SGHTA and FQGNSA. The CDR3 sequence is CASSFVSGSLNEQFL. The CDR3, as DNA: TGTGCCAGCAGCTTCGTTAGCGGGAGCCTCAATGAGCAGTTCTTA.

This clonotype turned up a few times. The CDR3 DNA is TGTGCCAGTAGTATTGGTGGCGGGAAAGGCCAGCCCCAGCATTTT. Amino acids: CASSIGGGKGQPQHF. The chain is built from TRBV19 and TRBJ1-5; unclear D gene. Trimming shortened V by 3 bases and J by 7 bases, and 16 bases separated the two germline ends. Per germline, CDR1 LNHDA and CDR2 SQIVND (reference sequence). CDR3 length equals 15 residues.

The J gene is TRBJ2-3, the V gene TRBV29-1, with 7 positions matching TRBD1. V lost 7 bases to trimming and J lost 2 bases; unmatched junction nucleotides: 6. This CDR3 is built from 13 residues. CDR1 and CDR2 (germline): SQVTM, ANQGSEA. The CDR3 region has the DNA TGCAGCGCCTGGACAGGTTCCACAGATACGCAGTATTTT. Translating it yields CSAWTGSTDTQYF.

The V and J genes are TRBV7-6 and TRBJ2-7; D ambiguous. V gave up 3 bases and J gave up 6 bases, with 12 bases separating them. This CDR3 is 13 amino acids long. Per the germline V gene, CDR1 is SGHVS and CDR2 is FNYEAQ. In DNA form, the CDR3 reads TGTGCCAGCAGCTTGTGGCCCGGGTTCGAGCAGTACTTC. Translation: CASSLWPGFEQYF.

A word on this clonotype: Sequence at one end of the junction differs from germline and may be a read error. The V gene is TRBV6-9, the J gene TRBJ2-1, with TRBD2 identical over 7 bases. The germline gives CDR1 MNHGY, CDR2 SVAAGI. CDR3 length equals 15 residues. CDR3 amino acids: CASSYGVGRNNEQSF. CDR3 nucleotides: TGTGCCAGCAGCTACGGGGTCGGGAGGAACAATGAGCAGTCCTTC.

The chain recombines TRBV27 with TRBJ1-1, with TRBD1 identical over 8 bases. V was clipped by 6 bases and J by 9 bases; unmatched bases: 9. Looked up from germline, CDR1 is MNHEY and CDR2 is SMNVEV (reference sequence). This CDR3 region has 13 residues. The CDR3: CASSQGASNKAFF. DNA for the CDR3: TGTGCCAGCAGCCAGGGGGCTAGCAATAAAGCTTTCTTT.

The rearrangement uses TRBV3-1 and TRBJ2-3; possible D gene TRBD2, 6 bases. Trimming took 1 base from V and 6 from J, leaving 17 bases between them. The CDR3 sequence is 16 residues long. CDR1 LGHDT and CDR2 YNNKEL come from the germline V gene (reference sequence). CDR3 coding DNA: TGTGCCAGCAGCCAAGTTTTCGGAACGGGAGAGGATACGCAGTATTTT. Amino acids: CASSQVFGTGEDTQYF.

Notes on this clonotype: One end of the junction fails to match germline, which may point to a read error. V gene TRBV9 combines with J gene TRBJ2-1; the match to TRBD1 covers 8 bases. Germline V gene lookup returns CDR1 SGDLS and CDR2 YYNGEE. The CDR3 sequence is 14 residues long. The CDR3 is CASSTWTGMYEQLF. CDR3 nucleotide sequence: TGTGCCAGCAGCACTTGGACAGGGATGTATGAGCAGCTCTTC.

The V and J genes are TRBV29-1 and TRBJ2-2, with 9 nucleotides matching TRBD1. CDR1 SQVTM and CDR2 ANQGSEA come from the germline V gene. This CDR3 is built from 14 residues. The V segment lost 6 bases and the J segment 5 bases; nucleotides outside the gene matches: 7. The DNA of the CDR3 is TGCAGCGTGGTGGACAGGGGTTTAACCGGGGAGCTGTTTTTT. The encoded protein is CSVVDRGLTGELFF.

V gene TRBV20-1 combines with J gene TRBJ1-1; 7 nucleotides align to TRBD1. The CDR3 consists of 13 residues. Germline-derived CDR1 and CDR2 are DFQATT and SNEGSKA (reference sequence). J gave up 7 bases and V 7 bases, and 12 bases lay outside the gene matches. The CDR3 sequence: CSDRGQAPNEAFF. The CDR3 DNA follows: TGCAGTGATAGGGGGCAGGCACCGAATGAAGCTTTCTTT.

In regard to this clonotype: One end of the junction does not line up with germline, which may come from a read error. The rearrangement links TRBV2 to TRBJ2-7, with 9 bases that match TRBD1. CDR1 is SNHLY, CDR2 FYNNEI, per germline. CDR3 length: 13 amino acids. CDR3: CASSRTGEYEKYF. The CDR3 nucleotides are TGTGCCAGCAGTAGGACAGGGGAATACGAGAAGTACTTC. Based on the CDR3 plus reference TRBV2 and TRBJ2-7, the full variable domain is EPEVTQTPSHQVTQMGQEVILRCVPISNHLYFYWYRQILGQKVEFLVSFYNNEISEKSEIFDDQFSVERPDGSNFTLKIRSTKLEDSAMYFCASSRTGEYEKYFGPGTRLTVT.

This clonotype was seen ten or more times. This chain links TRBV20-1 with TRBJ2-3; D is perhaps TRBD2 (6 bases). Germline values: CDR1 DFQATT, CDR2 SNEGSKA (reference sequence). V lost 0 bases, J lost 1 base, and 14 bases lay in between. The CDR3 runs 16 residues. CDR3 sequence: CSARDYPGSGTDTQYF. The CDR3 DNA follows: TGCAGTGCTAGAGATTACCCCGGGAGTGGCACAGATACGCAGTATTTT.

This clonotype was found many times. The V gene is TRBV28, the J gene TRBJ1-2; 9 nucleotides match TRBD1. The CDR3 consists of 14 residues. V shed 10 bases, J shed 7 bases, and the junction held 13 bases outside the gene matches. Germline assignment: CDR1 MDHEN and CDR2 SYDVKM. The CDR3, as DNA: TGTGCCACCTGGGACAGGGTGAAAGGGGCTGGCTACACCTTC. Translated, it gives CATWDRVKGAGYTF.

Many counts were recorded for this clonotype. The genes are TRBV20-1 and TRBJ1-1; TRBD1 agrees at 9 bases. The V gene's germline CDR1 is DFQATT and CDR2 SNEGSKA (reference sequence). The junction had 5 bases not matched to a gene; V was cut back by 5 bases and J by 1 base. The CDR3 totals 14 residues. The CDR3 here is CSADRGARNTEAFF. The CDR3 coding sequence is TGCAGTGCTGACAGGGGGGCGAGGAACACTGAAGCTTTCTTT.